The 10 T cell receptor beta chains below come from one sample, sequenced in a study of cytomegalovirus exposure and HLA in healthy donors (dated by TCRdb to the late 2010s). The method was the immunoSEQ multiplex PCR assay. The source is immuneACCESS, and TCRdb retained only in-frame sequences with V and J called. Part of the clones is not carried over; for the studies checked, unresolved V genes explain less than half of this, and the remainder is unexplained. A total of 100,000 or so clones appear in this sample, roughly nine tenths of them only once. 3% to 4% of the sample is taken by the ten largest. Sample: PBMCs. These receptors were collected from a woman aged 25 to 45 in good health and CMV-seronegative.

The chain links TRBV5-4 to TRBJ2-5, with TRBD2 matching over 12 bases. Germline V gene data show CDR1 as SGHNT and CDR2 as YYREEE (reference sequence). CDR3 length: 14 residues. Trimming cost V 6 bases and J 4 bases; bases outside gene matches: 4. The CDR3 spells CASTPTSGGETQYF. CDR3 DNA sequence: TGTGCCAGCACCCCGACTAGCGGGGGAGAGACCCAGTACTTC.

The gene calls are TRBV4-2 and TRBJ1-5; 7 bases line up with TRBD1. The CDR3 length is 14 residues. Germline V gives CDR1 LGHNA, CDR2 YNFKEQ. The trim removed 4 bases at V and 7 bases at J, leaving 7 bases unmatched. CDR3 sequence (DNA): TGTGCCAGCAGCCGCGACAGGGTGGAGCAGCCCCAGCATTTT. It specifies CASSRDRVEQPQHF.

V is TRBV2 and J is TRBJ1-5; 8 bases agree with TRBD1. The length of the CDR3 is 15 residues. Germline V gene data show CDR1 as SNHLY and CDR2 as FYNNEI. V trimming: 6 bases; J trimming: 6 bases; junction bases outside the gene matches: 10. CDR3 protein: CASSGTQGAVQPQHF. In DNA, the CDR3 is TGTGCCAGCAGCGGGACGCAGGGGGCGGTTCAGCCCCAGCATTTT.

The J gene is TRBJ2-7, the V gene TRBV2, with a weak D call TRBD2 (6 bases). CDR1 is SNHLY and CDR2 is FYNNEI in the germline V gene. V lost 8 bases and J 7 bases, leaving 18 bases between the germline ends. CDR3 size: 13 residues. The CDR3, as DNA: TGTGCCAGCCGGGAGCAGGGTATTGGAGAGCAGTACTTC. This sequence encodes CASREQGIGEQYF. Filled out from reference TRBV2 and TRBJ2-7, the complete variable domain reads EPEVTQTPSHQVTQMGQEVILRCVPISNHLYFYWYRQILGQKVEFLVSFYNNEISEKSEIFDDQFSVERPDGSNFTLKIRSTKLEDSAMYFCASREQGIGEQYFGPGTRLTVT.

J is TRBJ1-5 and V is TRBV18, with D possibly matching TRBD1 (5 bases). This CDR3 spans 17 amino acids. CDR1 KGHSH and CDR2 LQKENI come from the germline V gene. The V gene lost 0 bases and the J gene lost 5 bases, with 17 bases spanning the gap. CDR3 amino acids: CASSPPTGEGIDQPQHF. The CDR3 region has the DNA TGTGCCAGCTCACCACCAACGGGGGAGGGGATTGATCAGCCCCAGCATTTT.

This clone was detected once. The genes are TRBV11-3 and TRBJ2-2, with 9 nucleotides matching TRBD1. Germline CDR1 reads SGHNT; CDR2 reads YENEEA. Germline trimming cut 2 bases from V and 1 base from J; bases unmatched to any gene: 5. CDR3 length: 17 residues. The DNA of the CDR3 is TGTGCCAGCAGCTTAATTACGGGACAGGGGAACACCGGGGAGCTGTTTTTT. Protein product: CASSLITGQGNTGELFF.

V and J are TRBV5-8 and TRBJ1-1; possible D gene TRBD1, 5 bases. Germline V gene sequence: CDR1 SGHTS, CDR2 YDEGEE. The CDR3 extends over 15 amino acids. V lost 3 bases and J lost 1, with 13 bases in between. The CDR3 loop is CASSWGEEGNTEAFF. For the CDR3, the DNA is TGTGCCAGCAGCTGGGGGGAGGAAGGGAACACTGAAGCTTTCTTT.

This sequence joins TRBV4-1 and TRBJ2-7; possible D gene TRBD2, 6 bases. CDR1 and CDR2 (germline): MGHRA, YSYEKL. This CDR3 is built from 13 residues. V lost 11 bases, J lost 2 bases, and 16 bases lay in between. CDR3 nucleotide sequence: TGCGCCCACTCCGGGACTGATACCTACGAGCAGTACTTC. Translated: CAHSGTDTYEQYF.

CDR3 sequence reads: CASSFSGTDTQYF. The CDR3 DNA reads as TGCGCCAGCAGCTTTAGTGGCACAGATACGCAGTATTTT. The chain carries TRBV5-1 and TRBJ2-3; D is unclear. The length of the CDR3 is 13 residues. V lost 2 bases, J lost 1 base, and 5 bases lay in between. Germline-derived CDR1 and CDR2 are SGHRS and YFSETQ.

The chain joins TRBV18 to TRBJ1-4, with a weak D call TRBD1 (5 bases). This CDR3 has 16 residues. V dropped 4 bases and J dropped 0 bases, with 12 bases sitting between them. The V gene's germline CDR1 is KGHSH and CDR2 LQKENI. In DNA, the CDR3 is TGTGCCAGCTCACTGGGGCAGGCCGCAACTAATGAAAAACTGTTTTTT. Protein sequence: CASSLGQAATNEKLFF.